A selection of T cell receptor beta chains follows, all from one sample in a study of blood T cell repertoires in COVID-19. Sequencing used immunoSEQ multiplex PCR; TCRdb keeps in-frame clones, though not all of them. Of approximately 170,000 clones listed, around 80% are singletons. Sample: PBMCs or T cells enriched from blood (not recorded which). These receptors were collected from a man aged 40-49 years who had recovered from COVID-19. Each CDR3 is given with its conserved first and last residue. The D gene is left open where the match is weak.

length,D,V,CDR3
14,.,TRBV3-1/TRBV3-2,CASSQDDYASPQYF
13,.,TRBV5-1,CASSYQQGYEQYF
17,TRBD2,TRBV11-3,CASSLGTSGGIQETQYF
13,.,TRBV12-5,CASGWRERSEAFF
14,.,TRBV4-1,CASSPGTSGDTQYF
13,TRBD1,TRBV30,CAWSGTGSQPQHF
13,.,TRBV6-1,CASSEGWGRTQHF
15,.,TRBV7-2,CASSQKRGMQETQYF
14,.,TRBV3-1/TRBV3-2,CASSQDTGTAGYTF
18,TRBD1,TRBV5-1,CASSLETGRGRLPTEAFF
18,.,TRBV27,CASSLWNAGQYYNSPLHF
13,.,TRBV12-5,CASGLGQTLVYTF
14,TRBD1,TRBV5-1,CASSFDRVNYGYTF
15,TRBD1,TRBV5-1,CASSSGQAVGNTIYF
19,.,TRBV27,CASSFSGWGGLFSTDTQYF
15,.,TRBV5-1,CASSLDLPGYNEQFF
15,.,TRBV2,CASSEGMRGYSPLHF
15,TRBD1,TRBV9,CASSVDDRGSEKLFF
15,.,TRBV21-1,CASSHGAGTAKGYTF
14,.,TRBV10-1,CASSTGREVNGYTF
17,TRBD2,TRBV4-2,CASSLTSGGATNNEQFF
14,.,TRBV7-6,CASSPREGDYGYTF
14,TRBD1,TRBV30,CAWSVQGTSRPQHF
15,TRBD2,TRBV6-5,CASSLAGVAYNEQFF